The subject of this entry is one TCR beta chain. The antigen remains undetermined. These data originate in a study of regulatory and conventional T cells in RAG deficiency. The study's findings and limits: Omenn patients showed >90% Treg-Tconv overlap and shorter CDR3 lengths. Treg unique TCR beta sequences were approximately 100-fold fewer in Omenn syndrome and CID/AS patients than controls.

Germline lookup yields CDR1 MNHEY and CDR2 SVGAGI. V lost 10 bases and J lost 0, with 6 bases in between. The CDR3 length is 11 residues. Regulatory T cells were sorted from blood as CD4+ CD25-high CD127-low cells. Some clones are missing from TCRdb's copy, which holds only in-frame ones; the method was immunoSEQ multiplex PCR. This sample has over 15,000 clones, with roughly 87% found just once. These sequences were also reported in another study, on regulatory T cells. In that study: Amplification used 52 TRBV primers and 13 TRBJ primers. Skewed V and J usage and few unique V-J pairs marked patient repertoires, most in Tregs.

The material sequenced was Tregs sorted from blood. The clonotype originates from a human donor in good health. V and J are TRBV6-5 and TRBJ1-1, with D unresolved. CDR3 loop: CATRVNTEAFF. CDR3 sequence (DNA): TGTGCCACCAGAGTGAACACTGAAGCTTTCTTT.